Sequencing of this T cell receptor beta chain was carried out in a study of blood T cell repertoires in COVID-19. Measured with immunoSEQ multiplex PCR; TCRdb has only the in-frame clones, and not every one. The repertoire holds 35,000 to 55,000 clones, with 90% as singletons. CDR3 length: 15 residues. V was trimmed by 2 bases and J by 2 bases, leaving 12 bases between them. CDR1 SGHVS and CDR2 FNYEAQ come from the germline V gene. Sequencing was carried out using peripheral blood. The receptor comes from a man in his fifties with active COVID-19. The chain uses TRBV7-6 and TRBJ1-1; D is perhaps TRBD1 (6 bases). The CDR3, as DNA: TGTGCCAGCAGCTTATATCAGGGGAGCAACACTGAAGCTTTCTTT. It yields the protein CASSLYQGSNTEAFF.